One T cell receptor (beta chain) is described in this entry. The source of the sample is a study of blood T cell repertoires in COVID-19. At the level of the study: The United States, Italy and Spain provided the acute and convalescent COVID-19 samples.

Original processing notes: The assay estimated nucleated cells by amplifying reference gene primers. Produced via immunoSEQ multiplex PCR; TCRdb's table is partial and in-frame only. The DNA was the basis for D and trimming; V, J and clone size are from that table. The sample shows roughly 100,000 clones, approximately 80% of them seen only once. This CDR3 comprises 14 residues. Trimming stripped 2 bases from V and 1 base from J, with 6 bases between. From germline, CDR1 is MNHEY and CDR2 SVGAGI. The origin of this receptor is a woman older than 75 with active or convalescent COVID-19. The specimen sequenced was peripheral blood. This chain connects TRBV6-5 to TRBJ2-1, with D possibly matching TRBD1 (5 bases). DNA for the CDR3: TGTGCCAGCAGTTACGCAGGGTCCTACAATGAGCAGTTCTTC. Translation gives CASSYAGSYNEQFF.